These T cell receptor beta chains were read from a single sample in a study of T-cell reconstitution after alpha-beta-depleted transplantation in children. TCRdb reprocessed the PCR reads with MiXCR, giving one entry per CDR3 protein. The sample carries about 610,000 distinct CDR3 sequences, 10% to 13% recorded once. The specimen comprised PBMCs from the stem cell graft donor, sampled from the stem cell graft. The receptor set was obtained from a human donor who donated a stem cell graft to a child with acute myeloid leukemia. The CDR3 runs from the conserved cysteine through the conserved F or W. The order of the fields is clone size, CDR3 length, V gene, D gene, J gene, CDR3 protein, CDR3 DNA. The D gene is left open where the match is weak. A row's size may be missing; if present it is once, few, many or a size class.

many	13	TRBV29-1	.	TRBJ1-1	CSVRRQMNTEAFF	TGCAGCGTCCGTAGACAGATGAACACTGAAGCTTTCTTT
few	17	TRBV7-9	TRBD1	TRBJ2-7	CASSLVIGGTGAHEQYF	TGTGCCAGCAGCTTAGTAATCGGCGGGACAGGGGCCCACGAGCAGTACTTC
many	16	TRBV29-1	.	TRBJ2-1	CSVEWEGGSRYNEQFF	TGCAGCGTTGAATGGGAGGGGGGATCACGGTACAATGAGCAGTTCTTC
many	15	TRBV4-1	TRBD2	TRBJ2-1	CASSQDLADYNEQFF	TGCGCCAGCAGCCAAGATCTAGCGGATTACAATGAGCAGTTCTTC
.	14	TRBV4-3	.	TRBJ1-5	CASSQWQGNQAQHF	TGCGCCAGCAGCCAGTGGCAGGGAAATCAGGCCCAGCATTTT
few	14	TRBV20-1	TRBD2	TRBJ2-1	CSARGTSGTNEQFF	TGCAGTGCTAGGGGGACTAGCGGGACCAATGAGCAGTTCTTC
many	13	TRBV29-1	TRBD2	TRBJ2-7	CSVEFGAGGEQYF	TGCAGCGTTGAATTCGGGGCGGGAGGAGAGCAGTACTTC
many	15	TRBV28	.	TRBJ2-2	CASSWSNANTGELFF	TGTGCCAGCAGTTGGTCGAACGCGAACACCGGGGAGCTGTTTTTT
.	14	TRBV12-3/TRBV12-4	.	TRBJ2-7	CASSLGVADYEQYF	TGTGCCAGCAGCCTAGGAGTGGCAGACTACGAGCAGTACTTC
few	16	TRBV27	TRBD1	TRBJ2-7	CASSPRLGTGVYEQYF	TGTGCCAGCAGTCCACGCCTAGGGACAGGCGTCTACGAGCAGTACTTC
.	14	TRBV7-9	.	TRBJ2-7	CASSLVDNTYEQYF	TGTGCCAGCAGCTTAGTAGACAACACCTACGAGCAGTACTTC
.	11	TRBV5-1	.	TRBJ1-5	CATQGNQPQHF	TGCGCCACCCAGGGGAATCAGCCCCAGCATTTT
many	14	TRBV7-9	.	TRBJ2-7	CASSLNREGYEQYF	TGTGCCAGCAGCTTGAACAGGGAAGGCTACGAGCAGTACTTC
few	16	TRBV12-3/TRBV12-4	TRBD2	TRBJ2-1	CASSRKTSGRASEQFF	TGTGCCAGCAGTCGCAAGACTAGCGGGAGGGCCTCAGAGCAGTTCTTC
.	11	TRBV30	.	TRBJ2-7	CACKTSYEQYF	TGTGCCTGCAAGACCTCCTACGAGCAGTACTTC
few	15	TRBV7-2	.	TRBJ2-2	CASSTTGTDTGELFF	TGTGCCAGCAGCACAACCGGGACTGACACCGGGGAGCTGTTTTTT
.	14	TRBV28	TRBD1	TRBJ2-7	CASSSGGVTYEQYF	TGTGCCAGCAGTTCAGGGGGAGTAACCTACGAGCAGTACTTC
.	14	TRBV20-1	.	TRBJ2-1	CSARDRKAYNEQFF	TGCAGTGCTAGAGATCGAAAGGCCTACAATGAGCAGTTCTTC
.	17	TRBV5-1	TRBD2	TRBJ2-1	CASSVGLAGVTYNEQFF	TGCGCCAGCAGCGTAGGGCTGGCGGGAGTAACATACAATGAGCAGTTCTTC
few	14	TRBV7-2	TRBD2	TRBJ2-3	CASSSPLGGDTQYF	TGTGCCAGCAGCAGCCCGCTGGGGGGGGATACGCAGTATTTT
many	13	TRBV30	.	TRBJ2-3	CAWSPGNTDTQYF	TGTGCCTGGAGTCCCGGGAACACAGATACGCAGTATTTT
.	15	TRBV2	TRBD2	TRBJ2-1	CASSAKGLGRGEQFF	TGTGCCAGCAGTGCGAAGGGACTGGGGAGGGGTGAGCAGTTCTTC
many	14	TRBV2	.	TRBJ1-2	CASRQGLSNYGYTF	TGTGCCAGCAGGCAGGGGCTCTCTAACTATGGCTACACCTTC
many	14	TRBV9	.	TRBJ2-3	CASSVRDSTDTQYF	TGTGCCAGCAGCGTACGGGACAGCACAGATACGCAGTATTTT
few	14	TRBV6-2/TRBV6-3	.	TRBJ2-2	CASSLDIPTGELFF	TGTGCCAGCAGCTTGGATATCCCCACCGGGGAGCTGTTTTTT
.	12	TRBV29-1	.	TRBJ2-7	CSVRPAQWEQYF	TGCAGCGTTCGCCCCGCTCAGTGGGAGCAGTACTTC
.	15	TRBV5-1	TRBD1	TRBJ1-2	CASSLDGQGAYGYTF	TGCGCCAGCAGCTTGGATGGACAGGGCGCCTATGGCTACACCTTC
.	13	TRBV28	.	TRBJ2-5	CASNLGGRETQYF	TGTGCCAGCAATTTGGGAGGAAGAGAGACCCAGTACTTC
.	15	TRBV12-3/TRBV12-4	TRBD1	TRBJ2-3	CASSLDRGGRDTQYF	TGTGCCAGCAGTTTGGACAGGGGAGGTAGAGATACGCAGTATTTT
few	12	TRBV7-9	.	TRBJ2-7	CASSLAHHEQYF	TGTGCCAGCAGCTTAGCACATCACGAGCAGTACTTC
.	15	TRBV9	.	TRBJ1-1	CASSAREILDTEAFF	TGTGCCAGCAGCGCCCGGGAGATATTGGACACTGAAGCTTTCTTT
many	9	TRBV29-1	.	TRBJ1-1	CSVTGGAFF	TGCAGCGTTACAGGAGGAGCTTTCTTT
few	15	TRBV6-4	.	TRBJ2-1	CASSARWGSYNEQFF	TGTGCCAGCAGTGCCCGTTGGGGGTCCTACAATGAGCAGTTCTTC
many	15	TRBV27	TRBD1	TRBJ2-1	CASNSRDRAYNEQFF	TGTGCCAGCAACTCTCGGGACAGGGCCTACAATGAGCAGTTCTTC
.	13	TRBV30	TRBD1	TRBJ1-2	CACSPRQGYGYTF	TGTGCCTGTTCCCCGAGACAGGGCTATGGCTACACCTTC
many	16	TRBV6-5	.	TRBJ2-1	CASSLTGHPSYNEQFF	TGTGCCAGCAGTTTGACGGGGCACCCCTCCTACAATGAGCAGTTCTTC
.	12	TRBV12-3/TRBV12-4	.	TRBJ1-2	CASSFEGYGYTF	TGTGCCAGCAGTTTTGAAGGGTATGGCTACACCTTC
few	15	TRBV5-1	.	TRBJ2-3	CASSLSWSSTDTQYF	TGCGCCAGCAGCTTGAGCTGGTCTAGCACAGATACGCAGTATTTT
many	14	TRBV4-2	TRBD1	TRBJ1-1	CASSPGQEPETAFF	TGTGCCAGCAGCCCGGGACAGGAGCCAGAGACGGCTTTCTTT
.	12	TRBV20-1	.	TRBJ1-3	CSVPLPGNTIYF	TGCAGTGTACCCCTCCCGGGAAACACCATATATTTT
few	12	TRBV29-1	.	TRBJ2-5	CSVTVGPETQYF	TGCAGCGTTACAGTGGGGCCGGAGACCCAGTACTTC
.	15	TRBV20-1	TRBD1	TRBJ1-1	CSARDRARGNTEAFF	TGCAGTGCTCGAGACAGGGCGCGGGGAAACACTGAAGCTTTCTTT
many	17	TRBV7-9	TRBD2	TRBJ2-5	CASSFPTSGREAETQYF	TGTGCCAGCAGCTTTCCGACTAGCGGGAGGGAAGCGGAGACCCAGTACTTC